Listed below are T cell receptor beta chains from one sample, sequenced in a study of blood T cell repertoires in COVID-19. Profiling relied on immunoSEQ multiplex PCR, and the TCRdb table lists in-frame clones only, not all of them. The sample contains about 480,000 clones, about 85% of which appear only once. The sequenced sample was PBMCs or T cells enriched from blood (not recorded which). The receptor set was obtained from a woman aged 55-70 years who had recovered from COVID-19. Both conserved end residues are trimmed from each CDR3. Each record gives: V gene, J gene, CDR3 protein.

v_call: TRBV4-2
j_call: TRBJ1-2
cdr3_aa: ASSQDKQGVYGYT

v_call: TRBV9
j_call: TRBJ1-5
cdr3_aa: ASSVGQGNQPQH

v_call: TRBV6-5
j_call: TRBJ2-7
cdr3_aa: ASSRDRSEQY

v_call: TRBV23-1
j_call: TRBJ1-2
cdr3_aa: ASSQSRTEYGYT

v_call: TRBV27
j_call: TRBJ2-1
cdr3_aa: ASSTGTGGNNEQF

v_call: TRBV18
j_call: TRBJ1-1
cdr3_aa: ASSPVNPGAEAF

v_call: TRBV19
j_call: TRBJ1-4
cdr3_aa: ASSMGQHNEKLF

v_call: TRBV19
j_call: TRBJ1-1
cdr3_aa: ASSISAMWQAREAF

v_call: TRBV28
j_call: TRBJ1-4
cdr3_aa: ASSWDSNEKLF

v_call: TRBV2
j_call: TRBJ2-1
cdr3_aa: ASRSLAGTSDEQF

v_call: TRBV3-1/TRBV3-2
j_call: TRBJ1-1
cdr3_aa: ASSLYPTGEDLNTEAF

v_call: TRBV4-1
j_call: TRBJ2-2
cdr3_aa: ASSQRTANTGELF

v_call: TRBV5-1
j_call: TRBJ1-3
cdr3_aa: ASSEGVTGNTIY

v_call: TRBV19
j_call: TRBJ1-5
cdr3_aa: ASSPQTAGNQPQH

v_call: TRBV4-1
j_call: TRBJ2-7
cdr3_aa: ASSQKTGGIPYEQY

v_call: TRBV10-1
j_call: TRBJ2-2
cdr3_aa: ATRGDHTGELF

v_call: TRBV6-1
j_call: TRBJ1-1
cdr3_aa: ASSEAGAGAMRAF

v_call: TRBV27
j_call: TRBJ1-4
cdr3_aa: ASSFGINEKLF

v_call: TRBV2
j_call: TRBJ2-1
cdr3_aa: ASIRGTGDGDEQF

v_call: TRBV5-5
j_call: TRBJ2-2
cdr3_aa: ASSRDRVTGELF

v_call: TRBV7-9
j_call: TRBJ2-3
cdr3_aa: ASSFFPSGEGTDTQY

v_call: TRBV27
j_call: TRBJ1-6
cdr3_aa: ASSLRGSPLH

v_call: TRBV6-5
j_call: TRBJ1-1
cdr3_aa: ASGDRQGTEAF

v_call: TRBV2
j_call: TRBJ2-4
cdr3_aa: ASSRLAVAKNIQY

v_call: TRBV10-3
j_call: TRBJ1-1
cdr3_aa: AISELQHTEAF

v_call: TRBV6-5
j_call: TRBJ1-5
cdr3_aa: ASSYTGDGGSQPQH

v_call: TRBV11-2
j_call: TRBJ2-3
cdr3_aa: ASSRTGWVYTDTQY

v_call: TRBV2
j_call: TRBJ1-2
cdr3_aa: ASSALQQGGYGYT

v_call: TRBV5-4
j_call: TRBJ1-4
cdr3_aa: ASSLRTSTNEKLF

v_call: TRBV11-2
j_call: TRBJ2-3
cdr3_aa: ASSVSGGAGDTQY

v_call: TRBV9
j_call: TRBJ1-1
cdr3_aa: ASSVVQGHSSMNTEAF

v_call: TRBV25-1
j_call: TRBJ1-5
cdr3_aa: ASRDTDGAQH

v_call: TRBV7-6
j_call: TRBJ2-6
cdr3_aa: ASSFLLTGANVLT

v_call: TRBV5-1
j_call: TRBJ2-7
cdr3_aa: ASLCYEQY

v_call: TRBV5-1
j_call: TRBJ2-5
cdr3_aa: ASSLRSGQQETQY

v_call: TRBV11-2
j_call: TRBJ1-3
cdr3_aa: ASSLYRSRGSSGNTIY

v_call: TRBV5-1
j_call: TRBJ2-5
cdr3_aa: ASSHRQYGETQY

v_call: TRBV7-9
j_call: TRBJ1-1
cdr3_aa: ASSLGEWTEAF

v_call: TRBV5-1
j_call: TRBJ2-2
cdr3_aa: ASSPRQSSGELF

v_call: TRBV9
j_call: TRBJ1-3
cdr3_aa: ASRPGSTSGNTIY

v_call: TRBV5-8
j_call: TRBJ2-4
cdr3_aa: ASSLGHSLGAKNIQY

v_call: TRBV10-2
j_call: TRBJ2-4
cdr3_aa: ASSRTSGGVAKNIQY

v_call: TRBV9
j_call: TRBJ2-1
cdr3_aa: ASSAGYGQSVSSYNEQF

v_call: TRBV7-2
j_call: TRBJ2-5
cdr3_aa: ASSLPTLAGGPETQY

v_call: TRBV29-1
j_call: TRBJ1-1
cdr3_aa: SVVRQVKTEAF

v_call: TRBV2
j_call: TRBJ2-2
cdr3_aa: ASSEGRVTGELF